This TCR beta chain is from a study of neurological immune-mediated disorders. One entry per CDR3 protein results from TCRdb running MiXCR on the 5' RACE reads. The table lists 65,000 to 80,000 distinct CDR3 sequences, roughly 4.5% of them singletons. This clonotype was recorded at least ten times. What it binds is not known. Findings and limits, study-wide: Phylogenetic grouping assigned the repertoires of 18 of 34 multiple sclerosis patients to a single cluster of related CDR3 sequences. This cluster may be a repertoire-level signature.

The TCR originated in a woman between 65 and 79 years old with multiple sclerosis. The sequenced sample consisted of PBMCs.

The CDR3 here is CAISGTGGDQPQHF. For the CDR3, the DNA is TGTGCCATCAGCGGAACAGGGGGCGATCAGCCCCAGCATTTT. V and J are TRBV10-3 and TRBJ1-5; 9 bases match TRBD1. This CDR3 contains 14 residues. Losses at the gene ends were 6 bases for V and 5 bases for J; bases not matched to a gene: 5. Germline V gene data show CDR1 as ENHRY and CDR2 as SYGVKD.